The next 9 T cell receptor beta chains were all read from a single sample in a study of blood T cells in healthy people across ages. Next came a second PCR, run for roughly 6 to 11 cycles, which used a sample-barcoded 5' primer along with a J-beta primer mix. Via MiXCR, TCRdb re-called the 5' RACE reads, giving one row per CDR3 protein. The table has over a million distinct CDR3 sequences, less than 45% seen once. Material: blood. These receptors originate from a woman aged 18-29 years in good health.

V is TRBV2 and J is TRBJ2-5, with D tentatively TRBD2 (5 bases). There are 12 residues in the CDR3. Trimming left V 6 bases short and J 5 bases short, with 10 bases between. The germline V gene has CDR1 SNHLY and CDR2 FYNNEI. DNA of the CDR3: TGTGCCAGCAGGGTAGCGAGCGAGACCCAGTACTTC. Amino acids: CASRVASETQYF.

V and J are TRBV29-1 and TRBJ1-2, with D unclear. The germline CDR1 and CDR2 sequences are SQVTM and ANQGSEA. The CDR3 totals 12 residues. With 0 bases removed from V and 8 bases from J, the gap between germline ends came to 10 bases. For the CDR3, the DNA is TGCAGCGTTGAAGAAGTTGGGGTAGGCTACACCTTC. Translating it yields CSVEEVGVGYTF.

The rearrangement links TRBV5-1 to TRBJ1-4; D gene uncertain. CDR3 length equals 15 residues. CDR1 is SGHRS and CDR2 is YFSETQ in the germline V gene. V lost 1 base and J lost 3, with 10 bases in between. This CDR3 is CASSLRGAANEKLFF. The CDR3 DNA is TGCGCCAGCAGCTTGCGGGGTGCGGCTAATGAAAAACTGTTTTTT.

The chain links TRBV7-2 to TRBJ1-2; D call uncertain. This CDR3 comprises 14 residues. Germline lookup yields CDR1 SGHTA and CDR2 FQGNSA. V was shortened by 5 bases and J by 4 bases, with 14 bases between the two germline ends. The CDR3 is CASSVVGTGYGYTF. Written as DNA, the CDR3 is TGTGCCAGCAGCGTAGTTGGTACGGGCTATGGCTACACCTTC.

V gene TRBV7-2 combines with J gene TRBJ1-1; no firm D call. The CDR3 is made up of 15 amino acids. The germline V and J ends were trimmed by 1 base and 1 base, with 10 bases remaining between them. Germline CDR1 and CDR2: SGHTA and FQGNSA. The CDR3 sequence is CASSLVLHPNTEAFF. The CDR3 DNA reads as TGTGCCAGCAGCTTAGTTCTTCACCCGAACACTGAAGCTTTCTTT.

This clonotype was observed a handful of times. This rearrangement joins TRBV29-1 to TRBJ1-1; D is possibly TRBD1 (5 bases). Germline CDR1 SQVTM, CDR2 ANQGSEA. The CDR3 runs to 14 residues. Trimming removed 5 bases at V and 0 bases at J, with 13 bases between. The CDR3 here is CSVIGTAMNTEAFF. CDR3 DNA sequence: TGCAGCGTTATAGGGACCGCAATGAACACTGAAGCTTTCTTT.

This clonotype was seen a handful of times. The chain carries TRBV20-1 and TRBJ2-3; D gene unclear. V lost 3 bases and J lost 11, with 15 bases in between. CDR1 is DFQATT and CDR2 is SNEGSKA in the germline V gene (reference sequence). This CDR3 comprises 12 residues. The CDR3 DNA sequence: TGCAGTGCTAGGGCCCCTCAAGCGCAGCAGTATTTT. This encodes CSARAPQAQQYF.

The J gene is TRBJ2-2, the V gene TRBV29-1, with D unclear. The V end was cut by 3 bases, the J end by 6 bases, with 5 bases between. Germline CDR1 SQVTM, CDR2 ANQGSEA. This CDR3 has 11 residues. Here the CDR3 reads CSVDVAGELFF. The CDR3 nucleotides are TGCAGCGTTGATGTCGCCGGGGAGCTGTTTTTT.

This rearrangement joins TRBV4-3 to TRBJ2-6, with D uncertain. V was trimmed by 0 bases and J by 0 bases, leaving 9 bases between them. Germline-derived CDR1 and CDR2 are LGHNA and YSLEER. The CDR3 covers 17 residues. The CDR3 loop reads CASSQDRRTSGANVLTF. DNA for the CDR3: TGCGCCAGCAGCCAAGATCGCCGGACCTCTGGGGCCAACGTCCTGACTTTC.